This TCR beta chain was sequenced for a study of control samples from healthy donors and cancer patients. Using immunoSEQ multiplex PCR, the repertoire was profiled, and TCRdb retains in-frame clones only, with some absent. The sample contains around 130,000 clones, roughly 91% of which appear only once. Germline CDR1 LNHDA, CDR2 SQIVND (reference sequence). Trimming took 11 bases from V and 6 from J, leaving 13 bases between them. This CDR3 has 12 amino acids. The TCR sequence derives from a man aged 45-60 years with head and neck cancer. Input material: PBMCs. J is TRBJ2-2 and V is TRBV19, with D perhaps matching TRBD2 (5 bases). The chain's CDR3 is CAGKRAAGELFF. The DNA of the CDR3 is TGTGCCGGGAAGAGGGCGGCCGGGGAGCTGTTTTTT.